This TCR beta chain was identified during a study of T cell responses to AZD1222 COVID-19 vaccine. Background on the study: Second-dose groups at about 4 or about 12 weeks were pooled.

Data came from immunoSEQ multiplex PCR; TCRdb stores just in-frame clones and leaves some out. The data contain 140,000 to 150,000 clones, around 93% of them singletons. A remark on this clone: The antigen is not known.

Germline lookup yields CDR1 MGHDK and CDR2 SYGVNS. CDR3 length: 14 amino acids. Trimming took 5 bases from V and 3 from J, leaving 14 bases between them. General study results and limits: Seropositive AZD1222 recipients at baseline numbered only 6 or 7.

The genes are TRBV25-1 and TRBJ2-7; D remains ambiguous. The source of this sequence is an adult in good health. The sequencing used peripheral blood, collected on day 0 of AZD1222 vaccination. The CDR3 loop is CASSPRREIYEQYF. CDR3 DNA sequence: TGTGCCAGCAGTCCCCGACGAGAGATCTACGAGCAGTACTTC.